The 14 T cell receptor beta chains below come from one sample, sequenced in a study of T cell responses to AZD1222 COVID-19 vaccine. The table came from immunoSEQ multiplex PCR; TCRdb's copy has only in-frame clones and leaves some out. The data show some 170,000 clones, with around 90% seen just once and 1.5% to 2% held by the top ten. Sample: peripheral blood, taken on day 0 of AZD1222 vaccination. Source of these receptors: an adult in good health.

The chain couples TRBV2 to TRBJ2-7; TRBD2 matches at 12 bases. V lost 6 bases and J lost 3; bases outside the gene matches: 6. The germline CDR1 and CDR2 sequences are SNHLY and FYNNEI. CDR3 length: 15 residues. This CDR3 reads CASSDPGLAGYEQYF. The CDR3 coding sequence is TGTGCCAGCAGCGATCCGGGACTAGCGGGCTACGAGCAGTACTTC.

This chain joins TRBV7-2 and TRBJ2-3, with TRBD1 identical over 8 bases. From germline, CDR1 is SGHTA and CDR2 FQGNSA. Losses at the gene ends were 5 bases for V and 4 bases for J; bases not matched to a gene: 8. The CDR3 consists of 15 residues. The CDR3, as DNA: TGTGCCAGCAGCACGCGACAGGGGCGATCAGATACGCAGTATTTT. Protein product: CASSTRQGRSDTQYF.

CDR3 sequence (DNA): TGTGCCTGGAGTTCAGGGGTGAACACTGAAGCTTTCTTT. This codes for CAWSSGVNTEAFF. The V call is TRBV30, the J call TRBJ1-1; D possibly corresponds to TRBD1 (6 bases). The V gene's germline CDR1 is GTSNPN and CDR2 SVGIG (reference sequence). The CDR3 consists of 13 residues. V was trimmed by 2 bases and J by 0 bases, leaving 7 bases between them.

The J gene is TRBJ1-6, the V gene TRBV4-2, with D maybe TRBD1 (5 bases). Trimming removed 4 bases from V and 2 bases from J, with 15 bases in between. This CDR3 comprises 17 residues. Germline CDR1 is LGHNA and CDR2 is YNFKEQ. The CDR3 DNA reads as TGTGCCAGCAGCCCGGGGGTCCCCCTAACCTATAATTCACCCCTCCACTTT. This codes for CASSPGVPLTYNSPLHF.

The chain carries TRBV18 and TRBJ1-5; 8 nucleotides align to TRBD1. Germline V CDR1 and CDR2: KGHSH, LQKENI. This CDR3 comprises 14 residues. Trimming removed 6 bases from V and 10 bases from J; junction bases left unmatched: 11. This CDR3 reads CASSPDRGLKPQHF. Written as DNA, the CDR3 is TGTGCCAGCTCGCCCGACAGGGGTTTGAAACCCCAGCATTTT.

This rearrangement joins TRBV28 to TRBJ1-5, with D tentatively TRBD1 (6 bases). CDR1 is MDHEN and CDR2 is SYDVKM in the germline V gene. The CDR3 sequence is 14 residues long. Trimming took 6 bases from V and 10 from J, leaving 19 bases between them. CDR3: CASSGGTRISPQHF. The CDR3 region has the DNA TGTGCCAGCAGCGGGGGGACAAGGATCTCACCCCAGCATTTT.

The CDR3 bases are TGTGCCAGCAGCCCTCAATCCGGGGGGACCCCTGAAGCTTTCTTT. Its protein product is CASSPQSGGTPEAFF. V gene TRBV28 combines with J gene TRBJ1-1; tentatively, D is TRBD1 (5 bases). The V gene's germline CDR1 is MDHEN and CDR2 SYDVKM. Trimming left V 6 bases short and J 6 bases short, with 20 bases between. The length of the CDR3 is 15 residues.

This clone occurred once. The genes are TRBV5-1 and TRBJ2-2; D is uncertain. The CDR3 consists of 13 residues. Germline-derived CDR1 and CDR2 are SGHRS and YFSETQ. V lost 0 bases, J lost 7 bases, and 7 bases lay in between. The CDR3 reads CASSLGVGGELFF. In nucleotides, the CDR3 is TGCGCCAGCAGCTTGGGGGTCGGCGGGGAGCTGTTTTTT. Variable domain in full (rest from reference TRBV5-1 and TRBJ2-2): KAGVTQTPRYLIKTRGQQVTLSCSPISGHRSVSWYQQTPGQGLQFLFEYFSETQRNKGNFPGRFSGRQFSNSRSEMNVSTLELGDSALYLCASSLGVGGELFFGEGSRLTVL.

This clone was counted only a few times. The CDR3 coding sequence is TGTGCCAGTATCGAGGGGGGTGCTTACAATGAGCAGTTCTTC. Amino acids: CASIEGGAYNEQFF. This chain links TRBV7-8 with TRBJ2-1; TRBD1 or TRBD2 may be the D gene (6 bases each). CDR3 length: 14 amino acids. CDR1 and CDR2 (germline): SGHVS, FQNEAQ. The V and J ends lost 9 bases and 4 bases respectively, with 16 bases between them.

The chain recombines TRBV2 with TRBJ2-7; D not resolved. Germline CDR1 is SNHLY and CDR2 is FYNNEI. The germline V and J ends were trimmed by 1 base and 3 bases, with 16 bases remaining between them. CDR3 length equals 16 residues. The CDR3 region is CASSEGVMASLYEQYF. CDR3 DNA: TGTGCCAGCAGTGAAGGAGTAATGGCCAGCCTCTACGAGCAGTACTTC.

V and J are TRBV6-5 and TRBJ1-1; D gene ambiguous. This CDR3 contains 13 residues. Germline V gives CDR1 MNHEY, CDR2 SVGAGI. V gave up 5 bases and J gave up 3 bases, with 10 bases separating them. CDR3 DNA sequence: TGTGCCAGCAGTCGTACTTGGGACACTGAAGCTTTCTTT. Translating gives CASSRTWDTEAFF.

In this sample, this clone turned up a few times. The genes are TRBV19 and TRBJ2-1; TRBD2 matches 13 bases. The CDR3 has 16 amino acids. Germline V CDR1 and CDR2: LNHDA, SQIVND (reference sequence). Trimming at V came to 5 bases and at J to 7 bases, leaving 8 bases not matched to a gene. The chain's CDR3 is CASSSLLAGGPNEQFF. CDR3 nucleotide sequence: TGTGCCAGTAGTTCCCTACTAGCGGGAGGGCCAAATGAGCAGTTCTTC.

This chain joins TRBV13 and TRBJ2-2; a weak D match, TRBD2 (5 bases). Looked up from germline, CDR1 is PRHDT and CDR2 is FYEKMQ (reference sequence). This CDR3 has 13 amino acids. Trimming shortened V by 5 bases and J by 1 base, and 5 bases separated the two germline ends. The CDR3: CASSAGNTGELFF. Here the CDR3 DNA reads TGTGCCAGCAGCGCGGGGAACACCGGGGAGCTGTTTTTT.

The table lists this clone with many counts. The chain links TRBV7-8 to TRBJ2-5; 9 bases agree with TRBD1. Unmatched junction bases numbered 3, after V lost 3 bases and J lost 4 bases. The germline V gene encodes CDR1 SGHVS and CDR2 FQNEAQ. The length of the CDR3 is 14 residues. CDR3 residues: CASSFTGGRETQYF. As DNA, the CDR3 is TGTGCCAGCAGCTTTACAGGGGGCCGAGAGACCCAGTACTTC.